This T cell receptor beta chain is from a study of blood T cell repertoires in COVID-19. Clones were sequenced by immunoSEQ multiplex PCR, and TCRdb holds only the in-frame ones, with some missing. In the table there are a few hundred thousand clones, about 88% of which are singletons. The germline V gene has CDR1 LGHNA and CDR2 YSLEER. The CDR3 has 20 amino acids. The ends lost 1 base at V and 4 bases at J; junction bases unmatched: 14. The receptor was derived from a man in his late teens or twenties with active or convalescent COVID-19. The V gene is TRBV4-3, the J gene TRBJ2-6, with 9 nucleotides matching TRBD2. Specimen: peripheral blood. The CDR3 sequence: CASSQVSGLAGVYGANVLTF. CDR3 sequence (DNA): TGCGCCAGCAGCCAAGTCTCCGGCTTAGCGGGAGTTTACGGGGCCAACGTCCTGACTTTC.